The clone carrying this TCR beta chain was detected a few times. Its antigen remains unidentified. Quantitative 5'-RACE was performed with molecular barcodes, and it yielded the TCR beta libraries. Using its own MiXCR run on the 5' RACE reads, TCRdb lists one record per CDR3 protein. Altogether approximately 200,000 distinct CDR3 sequences are present, about 13% being singletons, with the ten largest covering about 17%. This entry belongs to a study of CD8 T cells in ankylosing spondylitis. The study, taken as a whole, reports: Peripheral blood samples showed relatively rare disease-linked clones, and these clones were CD8+. Reportedly, significant enrichment of disease-linked clones occurred in matched ankylosing spondylitis synovial fluid.

Germline CDR1 and CDR2: SGHAT and FQNNGV. The CDR3 has 13 amino acids. Trimming removed 6 bases at V and 4 bases at J, with 11 bases between. The V gene is TRBV11-2, the J gene TRBJ2-3, with D possibly being TRBD1 or TRBD2 (5 bases each). The sample comprised blood, either unsorted or a sorted T cell fraction (not recorded which). This sequence originates from a male donor with ankylosing spondylitis or in good health (not recorded which). The CDR3 protein is CASRWGGPDTQYF. CDR3 coding DNA: TGTGCCAGCAGGTGGGGCGGGCCAGATACGCAGTATTTT. Drawing the rest from reference TRBV11-2 and TRBJ2-3, the complete variable domain is EAGVAQSPRYKIIEKRQSVAFWCNPISGHATLYWYQQILGQGPKLLIQFQNNGVVDDSQLPKDRFSAERLKGVDSTLKIQPAKLEDSAVYLCASRWGGPDTQYFGPGTRLTVL.